This T cell receptor (beta chain) was documented in a study of OX40 agonist ivuxolimab in advanced cancers. CDR1 is PRHDT and CDR2 is FYEKMQ in the germline V gene (reference sequence). The CDR3 is made up of 15 amino acids. J gave up 3 bases and V 5 bases, and 10 bases lay outside the gene matches. Overall study results and limits: At 0.1 to 3.0 mg/kg, CD4+ and CD8+ blood T cells expanded clonally by week 6. Partial responders at 0.1-3.0 mg/kg showed near-lowest clonal expansion.

Details on this clone: Its antigen is currently unknown.

Libraries were prepared by immunoSEQ multiplex PCR; TCRdb keeps only in-frame clonotypes and omits some of them. The sample holds roughly 74,000 clones, around 87% seen once. The source of this sequence is an adult with an advanced solid tumor such as melanoma, head and neck, liver or kidney cancer. The sequenced sample was CD4+ or CD8+ T cells sorted from blood, obtained in a trial of the OX40 agonist ivuxolimab. The V call is TRBV13, the J call TRBJ2-7; 7 positions match TRBD2. The CDR3 loop is CASSPRREVGYEQYF. The CDR3 coding sequence is TGTGCCAGCAGCCCAAGACGGGAGGTCGGCTACGAGCAGTACTTC.